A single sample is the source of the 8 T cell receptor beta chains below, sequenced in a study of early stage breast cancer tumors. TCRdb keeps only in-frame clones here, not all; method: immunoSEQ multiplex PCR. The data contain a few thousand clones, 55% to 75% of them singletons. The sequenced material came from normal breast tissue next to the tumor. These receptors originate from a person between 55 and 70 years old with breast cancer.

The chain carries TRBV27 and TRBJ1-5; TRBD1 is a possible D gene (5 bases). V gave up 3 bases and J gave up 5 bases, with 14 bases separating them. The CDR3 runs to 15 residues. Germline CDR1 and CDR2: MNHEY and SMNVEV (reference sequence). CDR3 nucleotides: TGTGCCAGCAGTTTCGGCGGGGCGGTCGATCAGCCCCAGCATTTT. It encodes CASSFGGAVDQPQHF.

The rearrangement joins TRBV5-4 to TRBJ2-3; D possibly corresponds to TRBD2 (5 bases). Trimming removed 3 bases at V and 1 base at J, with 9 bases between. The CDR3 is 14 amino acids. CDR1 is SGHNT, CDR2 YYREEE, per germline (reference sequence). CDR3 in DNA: TGTGCCAGCAGCTCCCCGGAGGGCACAGATACGCAGTATTTT. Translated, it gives CASSSPEGTDTQYF.

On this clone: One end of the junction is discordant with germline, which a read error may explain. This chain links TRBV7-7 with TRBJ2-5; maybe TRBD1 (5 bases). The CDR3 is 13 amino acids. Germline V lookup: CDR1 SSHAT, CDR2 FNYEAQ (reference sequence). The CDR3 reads CASSPDRQETQYF. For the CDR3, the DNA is TGTGCTAGCAGCCCCGACAGACAAGAGACCCAGTACTTC.

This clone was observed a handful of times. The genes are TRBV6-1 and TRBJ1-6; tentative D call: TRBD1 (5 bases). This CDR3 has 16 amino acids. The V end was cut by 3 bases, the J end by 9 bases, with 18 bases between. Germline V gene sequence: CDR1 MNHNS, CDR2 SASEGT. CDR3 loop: CASSDKGRGGGSPLHF. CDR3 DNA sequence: TGTGCCAGCAGTGATAAGGGACGCGGTGGGGGTTCACCCCTCCACTTT.

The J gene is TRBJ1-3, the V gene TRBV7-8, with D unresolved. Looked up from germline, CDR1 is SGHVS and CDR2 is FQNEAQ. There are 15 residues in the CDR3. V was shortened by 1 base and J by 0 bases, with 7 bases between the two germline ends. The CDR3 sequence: CASSLDGASGNTIYF. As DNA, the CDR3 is TGTGCCAGCAGCTTAGACGGAGCCTCTGGAAACACCATATATTTT.

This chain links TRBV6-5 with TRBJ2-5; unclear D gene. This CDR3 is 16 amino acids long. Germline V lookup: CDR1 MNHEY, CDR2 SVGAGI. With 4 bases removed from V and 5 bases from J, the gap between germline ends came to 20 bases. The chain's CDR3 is CASSSFQETPLETQYF. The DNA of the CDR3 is TGTGCCAGCAGTTCCTTCCAGGAGACTCCCCTGGAGACCCAGTACTTC.

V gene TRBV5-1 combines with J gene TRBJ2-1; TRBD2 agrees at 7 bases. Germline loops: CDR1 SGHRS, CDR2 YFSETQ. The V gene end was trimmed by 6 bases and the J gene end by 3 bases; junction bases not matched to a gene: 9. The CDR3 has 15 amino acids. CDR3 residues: CASNPSGGGYNEQFF. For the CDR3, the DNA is TGCGCCAGCAACCCTAGCGGCGGTGGCTACAATGAGCAGTTCTTC.

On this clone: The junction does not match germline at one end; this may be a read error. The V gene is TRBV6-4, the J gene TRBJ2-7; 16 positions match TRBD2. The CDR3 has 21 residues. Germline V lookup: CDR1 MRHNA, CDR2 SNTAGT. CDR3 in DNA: TGTGCCAGCAGCGACTCCGGGACTAGCGGGAGGGGGCCACGGAGCTCCTACGAGCAGTACTTC. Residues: CASSDSGTSGRGPRSSYEQYF.